This TCR beta chain derives from a study of blood T cell repertoires in COVID-19. TCRdb's copy holds only in-frame clones and misses some; the assay was immunoSEQ multiplex PCR. Found here are roughly 250,000 clones, 84% of them singletons; the top ten hold 4%. The V gene lost 0 bases and the J gene lost 4 bases, with 13 bases spanning the gap. Germline CDR1 and CDR2: LGHNA and YNFKEQ. The CDR3 extends over 15 amino acids. The V gene is TRBV4-2, the J gene TRBJ2-7, with D tentatively TRBD1 (5 bases). The specimen was peripheral blood. The origin of this receptor is a man aged 50-59 years with acute or convalescent COVID-19. CDR3 DNA: TGTGCCAGCAGCCAAGATCTGCAGGGCCGTTACGAGCAGTACTTC. It specifies CASSQDLQGRYEQYF.